This TCR beta chain was found in a study of T-cell reconstitution after alpha-beta-depleted transplantation in children (dated by TCRdb to the mid-2010s). For the wider study: The study quantitatively tracked T-cell immune reconstitution after TCRalphabeta/CD19-depleted allogeneic hematopoietic cell transplantation in children using TCR repertoire profiling.

The germline V gene gives CDR1 as SGHVS and CDR2 as FNYEAQ. V and J are truncated by 6 bases and 3 bases respectively, leaving an intervening sequence of 9 bases. The CDR3 starts with the cysteine, ends with the phenylalanine, and has 12 residues. Left in the record is the CDR3 DNA by itself, 36 bases read in frame from the first base. The library was generated by PCR. Instrument on record: Illumina HiSeq 2500. TCR library preparation used molecular barcoding, with unique molecular identifiers applied to normalize quantification of the TCRbeta repertoire. The raw public reads went through TCRdb reprocessing: fastp at Q25, MiXCR clone calling, in-frame beta chains kept. CDR3 protein duplicates are merged, each entry listing the most common genes and DNA. This sample comprises a few hundred thousand distinct CDR3 sequences, around 20% of them detected only once. The ten most abundant clones make up approximately 11% of the sample.

What the work shows at the level of the full study, not this receptor alone: In some patients, high TCRbeta diversity at day 60 was attributed to recipient T cells and intrathymic progenitors that had survived conditioning. Hyperexpanded clone frequencies declined over subsequent months; after one year, T-cell counts and TCRbeta diversity were mostly attributed to newly produced T cells. The apparently early recovery of alphabetaT-cell counts about two months after transplant reportedly depended on only several hundred rapidly expanded clones that came from non-depleted graft cells.

The treatment or condition label corresponds to: allogeneic hematopoietic cell transplantation with graft depleted of TCRalphabeta T cells and CD19 B cells. Transplant recipients were children who received TCRalphabeta/CD19-depleted allogeneic hematopoietic cell grafts. This clonotype appeared a few times. This receptor's antigen is unknown. It has no much larger one-base neighbor in the sample; base qualities were not kept. The material was PBMCs, mostly from graft donor cells, obtained 180 days after TCRalphabeta/CD19-depleted stem cell transplant. The receptor comes from a male patient younger than 18 who had a stem cell transplant for acute lymphoblastic leukemia, so the T cells may come from the graft donor. The rearrangement joined TRBV7-6 to TRBJ2-7, with the D gene not clear enough to name. The nucleotides read TGTGCCAGCAGTCGAACGGGCTACGAGCAGTACTTC. It specifies CASSRTGYEQYF.